This entry is about one T cell receptor (beta chain). Its antigen remains unknown. The data were obtained in a study of T-cell reconstitution after alpha-beta-depleted transplantation in children. Study-level findings and limits: It was newly produced T cells that mostly accounted for T-cell counts and diversity one year after transplant. Surviving thymic progenitors and recipient T cells were the source of high TCRbeta diversity at day 60 in some patients. The study reportedly traced alpha-beta T cells about two months after transplant to several hundred expanded graft clones.

A TCRbeta library incorporating unique molecular identifiers was prepared. TCRdb re-called the PCR reads through MiXCR, storing one row per CDR3 protein. The sample holds approximately 630,000 distinct CDR3 sequences, around 14% seen once. The V end lost 5 bases, the J end lost 3 bases, and 8 bases lay between the germline ends. The CDR3 is 12 amino acids. Source: PBMCs, taken before TCRalphabeta/CD19-depleted stem cell transplant. This chain joins TRBV12-3 or TRBV12-4 and TRBJ2-7; D is uncertain. The receptor was isolated from a girl aged 2-10 years with congenital amegakaryocytic thrombocytopenia, due to receive a stem cell transplant. Here the CDR3 DNA reads TGTGCCAGCAGTGAAATTCGCTACGAGCAGTACTTC. This translates into CASSEIRYEQYF.